This entry concerns a single TCR beta chain. The clone's antigen remains unknown. Base qualities were left out, and no much larger clone turns up one base away. The trial excluded patients who had a history of autoimmune disease or were on systemic immunosuppression. In every dose cohort, peripheral blood was drawn for TCR sequencing at baseline, cycle 4 day 1, and cycle 7 day 1. The samples were drawn from a first-in-human, open-label, multicenter phase I dose-escalation trial of ivuxolimab. Adults with locally advanced or metastatic melanoma, renal cell, hepatocellular, or head and neck squamous cell carcinoma were enrolled in the trial. Before TCR sequencing, CD4+ T cells and CD8+ T cells were sorted from peripheral blood as separate populations. The sample is drawn from a study of OX40 agonist ivuxolimab in advanced cancers. A note on the overall study: The costimulatory receptor OX40 (CD134) was targeted by ivuxolimab, a fully human IgG2 agonistic monoclonal antibody. Partial responses occurred in three dose-escalation patients, of whom one had hepatocellular carcinoma and two had cutaneous melanoma. The paper reports the monotherapy dose-escalation portion (N of about 50 patients) of the phase I ivuxolimab trial. Intravenous ivuxolimab was administered to patients every 2 weeks at six dose levels: 0.01, 0.1, 0.3, 1.5, 3 and 10 mg/kg. Among the 52 dose-escalation patients, 19 had hepatocellular carcinoma, approximately 15 melanoma, 9 renal cell carcinoma and 9 head and neck cancer. Prior anti-PD-1, anti-PD-L1 or anti-CTLA-4 therapy was permitted, and checkpoint inhibitors had been received by roughly two fifths of dose-escalation patients. The purpose of peripheral TCRbeta sequencing was to test whether ivuxolimab changed TCR sequence diversity and led to clonal T-cell expansion. In the dose-escalation cohort, 82.7% of patients were male, and the mean age was approximately 64 years, with a range of about 20 to 90.

The full study reports these points: Partial responders in the 0.1-3.0 mg/kg groups had among the lowest normalized peripheral clonal expansion, especially among CD8+ T cells. Low levels of normalized T-cell clonal expansion were also seen in some patients who did not respond. The antigen specificity of the peripheral T cells that underwent clonal expansion was not determined. After ivuxolimab, expanded clones were on average more numerous among CD8+ T cells than among CD4+ T cells. At doses of 0.1 to 3.0 mg/kg, clonal expansion of both CD4+ and CD8+ blood T cells was observed from baseline to week 6.

The CDR3 covers 17 residues, taking in both the cysteine and the phenylalanine. Only CDR3 DNA remains: 51 bases, in frame from the first base. V is cut by 5 bases and J by 0 bases, and the space between the germline ends is 18 bases. From a lookup of the germline V gene, CDR1 and CDR2 are SGHTS and YDEGEE. For sequencing of the TCRbeta CDR3 region, genomic DNA was extracted from the sorted cells. TCRbeta CDR3 regions were sequenced using the immunoSEQ Assay. This is the immuneACCESS table as TCRdb keeps it, with only in-frame sequences that have V and J called. A part of the clones is gone; compared with another copy, unresolved V genes explain less than half, and the rest is unexplained. A total of approximately 80,000 clones appear in this sample, roughly 87% of them only once. The leading ten clones occupy under 0.25% of the sample.

The TCR originated in an adult with an advanced solid tumor such as melanoma, head and neck, liver or kidney cancer. The rearrangement combines TRBV5-8 with TRBJ1-3; TRBD1 could be the D gene, as 6 bases match. This specimen consisted of CD4+ or CD8+ T cells sorted from blood, obtained in a trial of the OX40 agonist ivuxolimab. The CDR3 in this case is CASRPYPGVHSGNTIYF. In nucleotides, the sequence is TGTGCCAGCAGGCCATATCCAGGGGTTCACTCTGGAAACACCATATATTTT.